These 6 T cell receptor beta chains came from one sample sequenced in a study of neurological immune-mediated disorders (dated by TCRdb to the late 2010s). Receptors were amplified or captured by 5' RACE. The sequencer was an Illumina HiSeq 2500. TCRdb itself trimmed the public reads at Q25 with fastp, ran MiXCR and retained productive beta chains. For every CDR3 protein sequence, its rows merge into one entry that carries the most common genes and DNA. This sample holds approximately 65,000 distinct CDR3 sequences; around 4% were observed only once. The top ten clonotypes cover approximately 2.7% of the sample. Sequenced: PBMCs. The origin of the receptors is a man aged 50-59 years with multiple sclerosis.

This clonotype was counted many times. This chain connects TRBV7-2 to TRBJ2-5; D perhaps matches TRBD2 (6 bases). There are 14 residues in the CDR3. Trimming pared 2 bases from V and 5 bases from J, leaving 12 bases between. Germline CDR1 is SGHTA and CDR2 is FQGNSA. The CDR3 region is CASSLRSGRETQYF. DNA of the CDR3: TGTGCCAGCAGCTTACGTTCTGGGAGGGAGACCCAGTACTTC.

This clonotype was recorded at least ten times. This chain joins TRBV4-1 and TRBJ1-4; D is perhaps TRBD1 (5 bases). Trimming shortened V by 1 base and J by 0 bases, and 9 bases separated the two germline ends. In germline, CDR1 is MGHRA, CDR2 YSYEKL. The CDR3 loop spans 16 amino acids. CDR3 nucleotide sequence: TGCGCCAGCAGCCAAGGGGGCTCTGCAACTAATGAAAAACTGTTTTTT. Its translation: CASSQGGSATNEKLFF.

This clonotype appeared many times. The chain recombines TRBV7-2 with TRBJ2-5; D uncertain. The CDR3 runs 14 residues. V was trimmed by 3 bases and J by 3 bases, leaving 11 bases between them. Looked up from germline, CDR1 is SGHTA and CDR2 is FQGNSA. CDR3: CASSFYLVKETQYF. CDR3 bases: TGTGCCAGCAGCTTTTATCTGGTAAAAGAGACCCAGTACTTC.

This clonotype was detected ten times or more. This chain's CDR3 is CASSGTLRDKTSGNTIYF. Written as DNA, the CDR3 is TGTGCCAGCAGCGGCACCTTACGGGACAAGACCTCTGGAAACACCATATATTTT. The J gene is TRBJ1-3, the V gene TRBV9, with a tentative D call TRBD1 (6 bases). V lost 3 bases, J lost 0 bases, and 19 bases lay in between. Germline V gives CDR1 SGDLS, CDR2 YYNGEE. This CDR3 contains 18 residues. Complete variable domain (other parts from reference TRBV9 and TRBJ1-3): DSGVTQTPKHLITATGQRVTLRCSPRSGDLSVYWYQQSLDQGLQFLIQYYNGEERAKGNILERFSAQQFPDLHSELNLSSLELGDSALYFCASSGTLRDKTSGNTIYFGEGSWLTVV.

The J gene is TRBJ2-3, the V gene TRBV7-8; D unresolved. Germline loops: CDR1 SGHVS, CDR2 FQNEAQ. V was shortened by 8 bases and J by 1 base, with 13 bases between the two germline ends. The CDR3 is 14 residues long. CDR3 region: CASLSLAGTDTQYF. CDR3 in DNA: TGTGCCAGCCTCAGCTTGGCAGGCACAGATACGCAGTATTTT.

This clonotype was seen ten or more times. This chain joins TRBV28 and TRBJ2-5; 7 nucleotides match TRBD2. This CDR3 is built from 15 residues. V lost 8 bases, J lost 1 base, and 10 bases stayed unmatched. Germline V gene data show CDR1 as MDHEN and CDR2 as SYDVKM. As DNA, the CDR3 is TGTGCCAGCGGCCCGGGGGGAGCCATCCAAGAGACCCAGTACTTC. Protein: CASGPGGAIQETQYF.